The 31 T cell receptor beta chains presented below share a single source sample, sequenced in a study of cytomegalovirus exposure and HLA in healthy donors. PCR involved 60 Vbeta and 13 Jbeta primers. Using immunoSEQ multiplex PCR, the repertoire was profiled, and TCRdb retains in-frame clones only, with some absent. The table has 90,000 to 150,000 clones, 75% to 80% seen once. Sequencing input: PBMCs. The receptors come from a woman aged 25-40 years in good health and CMV-seropositive.

This clone was found a few times. The chain couples TRBV5-6 to TRBJ2-1; unclear D gene. This CDR3 is built from 13 residues. CDR1 and CDR2 (germline): SGHDT, YYEEEE. The V end lost 4 bases, the J end lost 16 bases, and 21 bases lay between the germline ends. CDR3: CASSTYLGPGVFF. The CDR3 DNA follows: TGTGCCAGCAGCACCTATTTAGGCCCCGGAGTTTTCTTC.

The CDR3 reads CASSLGPEGALYGYTF. The CDR3 DNA sequence: TGTGCCAGCAGCTTAGGGCCCGAGGGGGCGCTCTATGGCTACACCTTC. The chain uses TRBV7-2 and TRBJ1-2; 7 positions agree with TRBD1. Germline V gene sequence: CDR1 SGHTA, CDR2 FQGNSA. V shed 1 base and J 4 bases; nucleotides not matched to a gene: 9. The length of the CDR3 is 16 residues.

The V and J genes are TRBV6-6 and TRBJ1-1; D might be TRBD1 (5 bases). CDR1 is MNHNY, CDR2 SVGAGI, per germline (reference sequence). The ends were cut back, 2 bases at V and 4 bases at J, with 8 bases in the middle. CDR3 length equals 13 residues. The CDR3 reads CASSYQGTTEAFF. The CDR3 DNA is TGTGCCAGCAGTTACCAGGGTACCACTGAAGCTTTCTTT.

Worth noting for this clone: A junction boundary mismatches the germline segment, possibly from a read error. The V call is TRBV7-2, the J call TRBJ2-5; TRBD1 matches 7 bases. The CDR3 loop spans 15 amino acids. Germline V gene sequence: CDR1 SGHTA, CDR2 FQGNSA. Written as DNA, the CDR3 is TGTGCCAGCAGCTTAGGGGTTACAGGGGAAGAGGCCCAGTACTTC. Translating it yields CASSLGVTGEEAQYF.

This chain links TRBV28 with TRBJ2-7; 8 bases map to TRBD1. After removal of 9 bases from V and 2 bases from J, the junction contained 3 bases not matched to a gene. This CDR3 is 12 amino acids long. The V gene's germline CDR1 is MDHEN and CDR2 SYDVKM. CDR3 amino acids: CASRTGPYEQYF. The CDR3 bases are TGTGCCAGTAGGACAGGGCCCTACGAGCAGTACTTC.

CDR3 coding DNA: TGTGCCAGCACCTTGGACAGGAGCGACGAGCAGTACTTC. Translating it yields CASTLDRSDEQYF. The chain carries TRBV6-1 and TRBJ2-7; 7 positions match TRBD1. Unmatched junction bases numbered 8, after V lost 7 bases and J lost 5 bases. There are 13 residues in the CDR3. Germline V lookup: CDR1 MNHNS, CDR2 SASEGT.

Only one count was recorded for this clone. V usage is TRBV5-1 and J usage is TRBJ1-4; TRBD1 might be the D (5 bases). This CDR3 has 17 residues. Germline values: CDR1 SGHRS, CDR2 YFSETQ. With 0 bases removed from V and 0 bases from J, the gap between germline ends came to 12 bases. In DNA, the CDR3 is TGCGCCAGCAGCTTGGGTCTGACAGCTACAACTAATGAAAAACTGTTTTTT. Its translation: CASSLGLTATTNEKLFF.

This chain links TRBV5-8 with TRBJ2-1; 8 bases match TRBD1. The CDR3 sequence is 18 residues long. V lost 4 bases to trimming and J lost 0 bases; unmatched junction nucleotides: 12. CDR1 SGHTS and CDR2 YDEGEE come from the germline V gene. Written as DNA, the CDR3 is TGTGCCAGCAGCGCGAGCCAGGGGGCGTTTGGCTCCTACAATGAGCAGTTCTTC. Residues: CASSASQGAFGSYNEQFF.

In this sample, this clone turned up a few times. V is TRBV28 and J is TRBJ1-1; 9 bases agree with TRBD1. The trim removed 5 bases at V and 5 bases at J, leaving 6 bases unmatched. This CDR3 contains 14 residues. Per germline, CDR1 MDHEN and CDR2 SYDVKM. CDR3 nucleotides: TGTGCCAGCAGTGTACAGGGGGCGCAAACTGAAGCTTTCTTT. Protein product: CASSVQGAQTEAFF.

This sequence joins TRBV6-1 and TRBJ2-7; the D gene is possibly TRBD2 (7 bases). From germline, CDR1 is MNHNS and CDR2 SASEGT. The CDR3 sequence is 15 residues long. V was shortened by 2 bases and J by 1 base, with 12 bases between the two germline ends. This CDR3 is CASSERGGMSYEQYF. CDR3 sequence (DNA): TGTGCCAGCAGTGAAAGGGGGGGCATGTCCTACGAGCAGTACTTC.

Details on this clone: At the DNA level, this CDR3 is encoded by other sequences in the same sample as well. The rearrangement joins TRBV6-5 to TRBJ2-5; TRBD1 aligns across 8 bases. V gave up 5 bases and J gave up 2 bases; unmatched junction bases: 4. The CDR3 totals 14 residues. CDR1 MNHEY and CDR2 SVGAGI come from the germline V gene. CDR3 protein: CASSRGTGQETQYF. In DNA form, the CDR3 reads TGTGCCAGCAGTCGCGGGACAGGTCAAGAGACCCAGTACTTC.

The chain links TRBV5-1 to TRBJ1-3; no reliable D call. The germline V gene has CDR1 SGHRS and CDR2 YFSETQ. The V end was cut by 1 base, the J end by 0 bases, with 8 bases between. The CDR3 length is 15 residues. CDR3 coding DNA: TGCGCCAGCAGCTTGTACGCTAACTCTGGAAACACCATATATTTT. This gives the protein CASSLYANSGNTIYF.

The chain couples TRBV28 to TRBJ1-1; D perhaps matches TRBD1 (6 bases). CDR1 is MDHEN, CDR2 SYDVKM, per germline. The germline V and J ends were trimmed by 10 bases and 3 bases, with 21 bases remaining between them. This CDR3 contains 15 residues. CDR3 residues: CATGAGANRYTEAFF. In DNA form, the CDR3 reads TGTGCCACAGGAGCGGGGGCAAATCGGTACACTGAAGCTTTCTTT.

This clone has only a few counts. The chain joins TRBV5-1 to TRBJ1-5; unclear D gene. CDR3 length equals 15 residues. The V and J ends lost 0 bases and 4 bases respectively, with 11 bases between them. Looked up from germline, CDR1 is SGHRS and CDR2 is YFSETQ. CDR3 protein: CASSLAGAENQPQHF. CDR3 nucleotide sequence: TGCGCCAGCAGCTTGGCTGGTGCAGAAAATCAGCCCCAGCATTTT.

As regards this clone: Compared with germline, one end of the junction differs, possibly owing to a read error. Other DNA sequences in the sample encode the same CDR3. This sequence joins TRBV5-6 and TRBJ2-3; D perhaps matches TRBD1 (5 bases). The CDR3 has 15 residues. Germline-derived CDR1 and CDR2 are SGHDT and YYEEEE. CDR3 in amino acids: CASSFKGLGTDTQYF. The DNA of the CDR3 is TGTGCCAGCAGTTTTAAGGGGCTTGGCACGGATACGCAGTATTTT. The complete variable domain, with remaining parts taken from reference TRBV5-6 and TRBJ2-3, reads DAGVTQSPTHLIKTRGQQVTLRCSPKSGHDTVSWYQQALGQGPQFIFQYYEEEERQRGNFPDRFSGHQFPNYSSELNVNALLLGDSALYLCASSFKGLGTDTQYFGPGTRLTVL.

The rearrangement links TRBV4-1 to TRBJ1-1; D is possibly TRBD1 (5 bases). The CDR3 length is 14 residues. With 5 bases removed from V and 5 bases from J, the gap between germline ends came to 15 bases. Germline loops: CDR1 MGHRA, CDR2 YSYEKL. CDR3 nucleotide sequence: TGCGCCAGCAGCGTATCAGGGTTTAGGACTGAAGCTTTCTTT. Amino acid sequence: CASSVSGFRTEAFF.

The genes are TRBV2 and TRBJ2-7, with D possibly TRBD2 on 6 matching bases. CDR1 and CDR2 from the germline V gene are SNHLY and FYNNEI. This CDR3 has 14 amino acids. Trimming took off 4 bases at V and 0 bases at J, with 10 bases between the two ends. The CDR3 sequence is CASSVVAASYEQYF. For the CDR3, the DNA is TGTGCCAGCAGTGTTGTAGCGGCCTCCTACGAGCAGTACTTC.

CDR3 bases: TGTGCCAGCAGTCCGCGACAGGGGATGAACACTGAAGCTTTCTTT. Translation gives CASSPRQGMNTEAFF. The rearrangement uses TRBV28 and TRBJ1-1, with 8 bases fitting TRBD1. The V gene's germline CDR1 is MDHEN and CDR2 SYDVKM. J was trimmed by 0 bases and V by 5 bases; bases with no gene match: 5. The CDR3 contains 15 residues.

J is TRBJ2-2 and V is TRBV5-1, with 15 bases fitting TRBD2. The CDR3 length is 16 residues. The germline CDR1 and CDR2 sequences are SGHRS and YFSETQ. The V and J ends lost 4 bases and 6 bases, in that order; junction bases with no gene match: 4. The DNA for the CDR3 is TGCGCCAGCAGCGAAAGGACTAGCGGGGGGGCCGGGGAGCTGTTTTTT. Encoded protein: CASSERTSGGAGELFF.

The rearrangement joins TRBV28 to TRBJ1-6; D is unresolved. Germline V CDR1 and CDR2: MDHEN, SYDVKM. CDR3 size: 17 residues. V was clipped by 6 bases and J by 5 bases, with 20 bases between them. The CDR3 DNA reads as TGTGCCAGCAGACGAAATACAGTGGGCTTGAATAATTCACCCCTCCACTTT. As protein: CASRRNTVGLNNSPLHF.

Here the CDR3 reads CASSLQTGQETQYF. CDR3 sequence (DNA): TGTGCCAGCAGCCTCCAGACAGGCCAAGAGACCCAGTACTTC. The chain combines TRBV9 with TRBJ2-5, with a possible D match to TRBD1 (6 bases). V was cut by 4 bases and J by 1 base, with 11 bases left in between. Per germline, CDR1 SGDLS and CDR2 YYNGEE. The CDR3 extends over 14 amino acids.

The V and J genes are TRBV9 and TRBJ2-7; D might be TRBD1 (6 bases). There are 14 residues in the CDR3. The V end was cut by 3 bases, the J end by 1 base, with 11 bases between. Germline CDR1 reads SGDLS; CDR2 reads YYNGEE. The CDR3 nucleotides read TGTGCCAGCAGCGCCAACACAGGGTCCTACGAGCAGTACTTC. Protein: CASSANTGSYEQYF.

V gene TRBV4-1 combines with J gene TRBJ2-1, with D maybe TRBD1 (5 bases). Per the germline V gene, CDR1 is MGHRA and CDR2 is YSYEKL. V lost 5 bases and J lost 7, with 15 bases in between. The CDR3 loop spans 14 amino acids. The CDR3 protein is CASSVAGNRNEQFF. The CDR3 DNA reads as TGCGCCAGCAGCGTGGCAGGGAATAGGAATGAGCAGTTCTTC.

The chain uses TRBV27 and TRBJ2-7; perhaps TRBD1 as D (5 bases). The V gene's germline CDR1 is MNHEY and CDR2 SMNVEV (reference sequence). Trimming removed 5 bases from V and 3 bases from J, with 20 bases in between. The CDR3 runs 16 residues. This CDR3 is CASSPAWTNGFYEQYF. CDR3 in DNA: TGTGCCAGCAGTCCTGCCTGGACAAACGGGTTCTACGAGCAGTACTTC.

The V call is TRBV18, the J call TRBJ1-2; 12 bases line up with TRBD1. The CDR3 totals 16 residues. Germline lookup yields CDR1 KGHSH and CDR2 LQKENI. The trim removed 4 bases at V and 8 bases at J, leaving 11 bases unmatched. The CDR3 DNA reads TGTGCCAGCTCACTCTCCCGGGACAGGGGGCTTGGCGGCTACACCTTC. This gives the protein CASSLSRDRGLGGYTF.

J is TRBJ2-5 and V is TRBV21-1; the listed D gene, TRBD1, was not tested against the DNA. The end of the DNA aligns better with TRBJ2-7, so the J call may be wrong. TRBV21-1 is termed a pseudogene. The CDR3 loop spans 15 amino acids. The CDR3 coding sequence is TGTGCCAGCAGCACCCCGGACAGGGAAGTCCACGAGCAGTACTTC. It specifies CASSTPDREVHEQYF.

There are a few counts of this clone. The chain links TRBV28 to TRBJ2-7; a weak D match, TRBD1 (6 bases). The CDR3 sequence is 14 residues long. CDR1 is MDHEN, CDR2 SYDVKM, per germline. V was trimmed by 5 bases and J by 4 bases, leaving 15 bases between them. The CDR3 protein is CASSLGGRGYEQYF. CDR3 DNA: TGTGCCAGCAGTCTAGGGGGACGAGGGTACGAGCAGTACTTC.

The CDR3 is CASSQRDRNYEQYF. DNA of the CDR3: TGCGCCAGCAGCCAACGGGACAGAAACTACGAGCAGTACTTC. This chain links TRBV4-1 with TRBJ2-7, with 7 positions matching TRBD1. After removal of 2 bases from V and 3 bases from J, the junction contained 4 bases not matched to a gene. Germline V CDR1 and CDR2: MGHRA, YSYEKL. This CDR3 has 14 amino acids.

The chain recombines TRBV4-3 with TRBJ2-2; D is undetermined. Germline CDR1 is LGHNA and CDR2 is YSLEER. CDR3 length equals 16 residues. V was shortened by 0 bases and J by 0 bases, with 8 bases between the two germline ends. CDR3 in DNA: TGCGCCAGCAGCCAAGAGGCGGCGGCGAACACCGGGGAGCTGTTTTTT. It is translated as CASSQEAAANTGELFF.

The chain couples TRBV6-5 to TRBJ2-5; 8 nucleotides agree with TRBD2. Trimming at V came to 2 bases and at J to 5 bases, leaving 7 bases not matched to a gene. Germline V lookup: CDR1 MNHEY, CDR2 SVGAGI. The CDR3 contains 15 residues. CDR3 amino acids: CASSYRGGPGETQYF. In DNA, the CDR3 is TGTGCCAGCAGTTACCGCGGGGGGCCCGGGGAGACCCAGTACTTC.

The chain carries TRBV19 and TRBJ2-1; 11 bases match TRBD2. Looked up from germline, CDR1 is LNHDA and CDR2 is SQIVND (reference sequence). The CDR3 covers 16 residues. V dropped 5 bases and J dropped 3; count of bases not matched to a gene: 6. For the CDR3, the DNA is TGTGCCAGTAGTGGAAGGGGACTAGCGGTCTACAATGAGCAGTTCTTC. Amino acid sequence: CASSGRGLAVYNEQFF.